This is a list of T cell receptor beta chains from one sample in a study of cytomegalovirus exposure and HLA in healthy donors. Measured with immunoSEQ multiplex PCR; TCRdb has only the in-frame clones, and not every one. The table shows approximately 77,000 clones, with roughly 70% occurring only once. Sequencing was carried out using PBMCs. These receptor sequences come from a man aged 60 to 69 in good health and CMV-seropositive. Each CDR3 is given with its conserved first and last residue. The D gene is left open where the match is weak. Part of the rows lack a size; the others show once, few, many or a class for expanded clones.

clone_size,v_call,d_call,j_call,cdr3_nt,cdr3_aa
few,TRBV4-1,TRBD1,TRBJ2-7,TGCGCCAGCAGCCATCAGGGGGCCGCCTACGAGCAGTACTTC,CASSHQGAAYEQYF
NA,TRBV16,NA,TRBJ1-2,TGTGCCAGCAGCCCCGGAGACGATAACTATGGCTACACCTTC,CASSPGDDNYGYTF
NA,TRBV6-5,NA,TRBJ2-5,TGTGCCAGCAGTTACGTACAGGGAGAGACCCAGTACTTC,CASSYVQGETQYF
NA,TRBV6-1,NA,TRBJ1-6,TGTGCCAGCAGTGAACTACCTGGGGACAATTGGAATTCACCCCTCCACTTT,CASSELPGDNWNSPLHF
NA,TRBV6-5,TRBD1,TRBJ2-4,TGTGCCAGCAGCTCGGGACAGGTCGGGAACGTTCAGTACTTC,CASSSGQVGNVQYF
NA,TRBV7-2,NA,TRBJ2-5,TGTGCCAGCATCCTTAATCAAGAGACCCAGTACTTC,CASILNQETQYF
NA,TRBV7-9,NA,TRBJ2-3,TGTGCCAGCAGCCCCCAAGCGGATACGCAGTATTTT,CASSPQADTQYF
NA,TRBV29-1,NA,TRBJ2-7,TGCAGCGTTGCTTCCCAGACCTACGAGCAGTACTTC,CSVASQTYEQYF
NA,TRBV2,NA,TRBJ1-1,TGTGCCAGCAGCAGGTCCCACACTGAAGCTTTCTTT,CASSRSHTEAFF
few,TRBV6-6,TRBD2,TRBJ2-7,TGTGCCAGCACCCCAACAGGGCTAGCGGGACCCTACGAGCAGTACTTC,CASTPTGLAGPYEQYF
NA,TRBV7-9,NA,TRBJ1-5,TGTGCCAGCAGCTTAGGGAGAATTGATCAGCCCCAGCATTTT,CASSLGRIDQPQHF
NA,TRBV19,NA,TRBJ1-1,TGTGCCAGTAGTATCTCAGGAGGGTCTGAAGCTTTCTTT,CASSISGGSEAFF
NA,TRBV7-6,NA,TRBJ2-7,TGTGCCAGCAGCTTAGGAGGTGGCCAGGGCGACGAGCAGTACTTC,CASSLGGGQGDEQYF
NA,TRBV30,TRBD1,TRBJ1-2,TGTGCCCGGGCCTTGAGGCCAGGGGGCGGCTACACCTTC,CARALRPGGGYTF
NA,TRBV12-5,NA,TRBJ1-1,TGTGCTAGTGGTTTGTATAGCACTGAAGCTTTCTTT,CASGLYSTEAFF
NA,TRBV5-1,NA,TRBJ1-6,TGCGCCAGCAGCTTGTTCGGGTTAATGAAAAACACAAGCTCCTATAATTCACCCCTCCACTTT,CASSLFGLMKNTSSYNSPLHF
NA,TRBV7-6,TRBD2,TRBJ2-2,TGTGCCAGCAGCCCCCCGGGACTAGGGAACACCGGGGAGCTGTTTTTT,CASSPPGLGNTGELFF
NA,TRBV27,NA,TRBJ1-1,TGTGCCAGTCACAGGGAGCTGGGCACTGAAGCTTTCTTT,CASHRELGTEAFF
once,TRBV6-5,TRBD1,TRBJ1-2,TGTGCCAGCAGTTACACTCTCTCAGGGGGCGCCTATGGCTACACCTTC,CASSYTLSGGAYGYTF
NA,TRBV5-6,NA,TRBJ1-4,TGTGCCAGCAGCCTAAGCCCGGGTGCAACTAATGAAAAACTGTTTTTT,CASSLSPGATNEKLFF
NA,TRBV6-1,TRBD1,TRBJ2-1,TGTGCCAGCAGCTACGACAGGGCCCCTAATGAGCAGTTCTTC,CASSYDRAPNEQFF
NA,TRBV9,NA,TRBJ1-2,TGTGCCAGCAGCCCCCTCACAGGAGTCAACTATGGCTACACCTTC,CASSPLTGVNYGYTF
NA,TRBV10-1,NA,TRBJ2-7,TGCGCCAGCAGTGAGTCCCACTCCTACGAGCAGTACTTC,CASSESHSYEQYF
NA,TRBV28,NA,TRBJ1-5,TGTGCCAGCAGTTTCAGGTTCAGCAATCAGCCCCAGCATTTT,CASSFRFSNQPQHF
NA,TRBV19,NA,TRBJ2-7,TGTGCCAGTAGTGTTCGGGCCATTTGGGACAACGAGCAGTACTTC,CASSVRAIWDNEQYF
NA,TRBV9,NA,TRBJ2-2,TGTGCCAGCAGCGTAGGGGGCGTGGGACTGGGGAACACCGGGGAGCTGTTTTTT,CASSVGGVGLGNTGELFF
NA,TRBV7-9,NA,TRBJ1-2,TGTGCCAGCAGCTACCAACAGGGATTAAACTATGGCTACACCTTC,CASSYQQGLNYGYTF
NA,TRBV9,TRBD1,TRBJ1-2,TGTGCCAGCAGTCTTAGACAGGGAACTTTGAGCGGCTACACCTTC,CASSLRQGTLSGYTF
NA,TRBV5-4,TRBD1,TRBJ1-1,TGTGCCAGCAGCTTACAGGGGGGAAATACTGAAGCTTTCTTT,CASSLQGGNTEAFF
NA,TRBV28,NA,TRBJ1-5,TGTGCCAGCAGACTTATAAATCAGCCCCAGCATTTT,CASRLINQPQHF
few,TRBV19,NA,TRBJ1-1,TGTGCCACCGACTTCGGCACTGAAGCTTTCTTT,CATDFGTEAFF
NA,TRBV29-1,NA,TRBJ2-3,TGCAGCGTTCAGGGTGGAGATACGCAGTATTTT,CSVQGGDTQYF
NA,TRBV19,NA,TRBJ2-2,TGTGCCAGTAGTAGCCCCCCCCTACGGACCGGGGAGCTGTTTTTT,CASSSPPLRTGELFF
NA,TRBV4-3,NA,TRBJ2-7,TGCGCCAGCAGCCCAACCGGCGGTTCCTACGAGCAGTACTTC,CASSPTGGSYEQYF
few,TRBV11-1,TRBD1,TRBJ2-2,TGTGCCAGCAGCATAGGACAGGGGAACACCGGGGAGCTGTTTTTT,CASSIGQGNTGELFF
NA,TRBV11-2,TRBD1,TRBJ2-7,TGTGCCAGCAGCATGGACAGGGGGCAAATCCGCGAGCAGTACTTC,CASSMDRGQIREQYF
few,TRBV6-1,NA,TRBJ2-2,TGTGCCAGCCAGGGGACCGACACCGGGGAGCTGTTTTTT,CASQGTDTGELFF
NA,TRBV15,NA,TRBJ1-1,TGTGCCACCAGCAGAGATCTAGGGGTAACTGAAGCTTTCTTT,CATSRDLGVTEAFF
NA,TRBV7-2,NA,TRBJ2-7,TGTGCCAGCAGCTTAAAGAGTTCCTACGAGCAGTACTTC,CASSLKSSYEQYF
NA,TRBV11-2,TRBD1,TRBJ2-2,TGTGCCAGCAGCGCACAGGGGGCGACCGGGGAGCTGTTTTTT,CASSAQGATGELFF
few,TRBV10-3,NA,TRBJ2-2,TGTGCCATCAGCCCCCAGGGGAGGAACACCGGGGAGCTGTTTTTT,CAISPQGRNTGELFF
few,TRBV6-5,TRBD1,TRBJ1-1,TGTGCCAGCAGTGACGGGACAGTCCGCACTGAAGCTTTCTTT,CASSDGTVRTEAFF
NA,TRBV6-6,TRBD2,TRBJ2-7,TGTGCCAGCAGTTCGGGGGGGCTCTACGAGCAGTACTTC,CASSSGGLYEQYF
NA,TRBV18,TRBD1,TRBJ2-4,TGTGCCAGCTCCCCACGGGTCACAGGGGGGAACATTCAGTACTTC,CASSPRVTGGNIQYF
NA,TRBV11-2,TRBD2,TRBJ2-5,TGTGCCAGCAGCTTAAGACTAGCGGGGGAGTCGGGGGAAGAGACCCAGTACTTC,CASSLRLAGESGEETQYF
NA,TRBV28,TRBD2,TRBJ2-7,TGTGCCAGCAGTCCGGCGGGAGGACTAGCTTCGGAGCAGTACTTC,CASSPAGGLASEQYF
NA,TRBV4-1,NA,TRBJ1-1,TGCGCCAGCAGCCAAGGGGCCGGTAATACTGAAGCTTTCTTT,CASSQGAGNTEAFF
few,TRBV4-3,TRBD1,TRBJ2-1,TGCGCCAGCAGCCAAGAGCAGGGGGTCTCAGTCTACAATGAGCAGTTCTTC,CASSQEQGVSVYNEQFF
NA,TRBV28,TRBD1,TRBJ1-5,TGTGCCAGCAGTGCCGGGACAGGGTATCAGCCCCAGCATTTT,CASSAGTGYQPQHF
NA,TRBV5-1,TRBD1,TRBJ2-5,TGCGCCAGCAGCACCGGGGACAGGGAGGACATTGGAGAGACCCAGTACTTC,CASSTGDREDIGETQYF
NA,TRBV5-1,NA,TRBJ2-7,TGCGCCAGCAGCGCGGCGACAAGGGGTAGCGAGCAGTACTTC,CASSAATRGSEQYF
NA,TRBV2,NA,TRBJ1-5,TGTGCCAGCACAGAGGCCTCCCTTAGCAATCAGCCCCAGCATTTT,CASTEASLSNQPQHF
NA,TRBV7-6,TRBD1,TRBJ2-6,TGTGCCAGCAGCTTAAGGACAGGGGTTGGGGCCAACGTCCTGACTTTC,CASSLRTGVGANVLTF
NA,TRBV11-1,NA,TRBJ2-1,TGTGCCAGCAGCTTATTTCAGGGGAGATTTCTTGAGCAGTTCTTC,CASSLFQGRFLEQFF
NA,TRBV7-9,NA,TRBJ2-7,TGTGCCAGCAGCCTAGTTCCCCAGGGCCAGGACGAGCAGTACTTC,CASSLVPQGQDEQYF
few,TRBV28,TRBD2,TRBJ2-1,TGTGCCAGCACCCGCGGGGGAAGCTCCTACAATGAGCAGTTCTTC,CASTRGGSSYNEQFF
few,TRBV5-1,NA,TRBJ1-4,TGCGCCAGCCAACAGGGCTTTAATGAAAAACTGTTTTTT,CASQQGFNEKLFF
NA,TRBV20-1,NA,TRBJ2-3,TGCAGTGCTGGCCCGATAGATACGCAGTATTTT,CSAGPIDTQYF
NA,TRBV6-5,TRBD1,TRBJ1-1,TGTGCCAGCAGTTCAACTGGACAGGGCGTCACTGAAGCTTTCTTT,CASSSTGQGVTEAFF